The 25 T cell receptor beta chains below all came from one sample that was sequenced in a study of T cells in Graves' hyperthyroidism and ophthalmopathy. TCR beta CDR3 regions were amplified from RNA transcripts. HTBI primers were employed in a first-round RT-PCR of the TCR CDR3. MiXCR, run by TCRdb on the multiplex PCR reads, gives a single entry per CDR3 protein. This sample yields about 320,000 distinct CDR3 sequences, of which around 17% are seen a single time; approximately 35% belongs to the top ten. Sequencing used blood. Receptor source: a man between 25 and 39 years old with Graves' hyperthyroidism.

In the case of this clonotype: A read error is possible here, since a much larger clone lies one base away. Written as DNA, the CDR3 is TGTGCCACGACAGGGAGCAATCGGCCCCAGCATTTT. It translates to CATTGSNRPQHF. The chain combines TRBV2 with TRBJ1-5; 7 bases line up with TRBD1. From germline, CDR1 is SNHLY and CDR2 FYNNEI. The length of the CDR3 is 12 residues.

About this clonotype itself: Given a much more abundant clone one base away, this may be a read error. V is TRBV20-1 and J is TRBJ2-7, with D perhaps being TRBD1 or TRBD2 (5 bases each). The germline CDR1 and CDR2 sequences are DFQATT and SNEGSKA (reference sequence). CDR3 length: 14 amino acids. Trimming cost V 6 bases and J 9 bases, with 24 bases left between them. CDR3 loop: CSALRGPSSGGQYF. The CDR3 coding sequence is TGCAGTGCCCTGCGTGGCCCTAGTTCTGGGGGGCAGTACTTC.

This clonotype was observed at least ten times. This chain joins TRBV5-1 and TRBJ2-1; perhaps TRBD2 as D (7 bases). The V gene's germline CDR1 is SGHRS and CDR2 YFSETQ. This CDR3 is 14 amino acids long. The V gene lost 3 bases and the J gene lost 2 bases, with 9 bases spanning the gap. The CDR3: CASSWGGPYNEQFF. The CDR3 bases are TGCGCCAGCAGCTGGGGGGGGCCCTACAATGAGCAGTTCTTC. Full variable domain (rest looked up from reference TRBV5-1 and TRBJ2-1): KAGVTQTPRYLIKTRGQQVTLSCSPISGHRSVSWYQQTPGQGLQFLFEYFSETQRNKGNFPGRFSGRQFSNSRSEMNVSTLELGDSALYLCASSWGGPYNEQFFGPGTRLTVL.

The V call is TRBV5-1, the J call TRBJ2-2; 7 bases fit TRBD2. This CDR3 is 16 amino acids long. The V segment lost 0 bases and the J segment 5 bases; nucleotides outside the gene matches: 7. The germline V gene encodes CDR1 SGHRS and CDR2 YFSETQ. In DNA, the CDR3 is TGCGCCAGCAGCTTGGATGGGAGGGCCTCGACCGGGGAGCTGTTTTTT. Its protein product is CASSLDGRASTGELFF.

In this sample, this clonotype turned up many times. V usage is TRBV28 and J usage is TRBJ2-7; D perhaps matches TRBD2 (6 bases). Germline values: CDR1 MDHEN, CDR2 SYDVKM. The V end was cut by 6 bases, the J end by 3 bases, with 15 bases between. This CDR3 is built from 14 residues. The CDR3 coding sequence is TGTGCCAGCAGAACCGGGAGCCCGATCTACGAGCAGTACTTC. This gives the protein CASRTGSPIYEQYF.

The rearrangement links TRBV5-1 to TRBJ1-4, with 8 bases lining up with TRBD1. The CDR3 runs 14 residues. From germline, CDR1 is SGHRS and CDR2 YFSETQ. After removal of 4 bases from V and 7 bases from J, the junction contained 6 bases not matched to a gene. The CDR3: CASSGGQGAEKLFF. The CDR3 DNA reads as TGCGCCAGCAGCGGGGGTCAGGGGGCTGAAAAACTGTTTTTT. Based on the CDR3 plus reference TRBV5-1 and TRBJ1-4, the full variable domain is KAGVTQTPRYLIKTRGQQVTLSCSPISGHRSVSWYQQTPGQGLQFLFEYFSETQRNKGNFPGRFSGRQFSNSRSEMNVSTLELGDSALYLCASSGGQGAEKLFFGSGTQLSVL.

About this clonotype itself: A clone one base away is much larger, so this may be a read error. The genes are TRBV20-1 and TRBJ2-3, with D possibly being TRBD1 (5 bases). This CDR3 has 15 amino acids. Germline lookup yields CDR1 DFQATT and CDR2 SNEGSKA (reference sequence). For the CDR3, the DNA is TGCAGTGCTAACTCGGACACCTTAAACACAGATACGCATTATTTT. Amino acid sequence: CSANSDTLNTDTHYF.

This clonotype was found many times. The J gene is TRBJ2-1, the V gene TRBV7-8; D possibly corresponds to TRBD2 (6 bases). The V gene lost 5 bases and the J gene lost 12 bases, with 17 bases spanning the gap. The CDR3 extends over 13 amino acids. Germline V gene sequence: CDR1 SGHVS, CDR2 FQNEAQ. The chain's CDR3 is CASSKPMEGRQFF. The CDR3 nucleotides are TGTGCCAGCAGCAAACCCATGGAGGGTCGGCAGTTCTTC.

The chain is built from TRBV20-1 and TRBJ1-1, with D unclear. Trimming cost V 1 base and J 6 bases, with 6 bases left between them. Germline V gives CDR1 DFQATT, CDR2 SNEGSKA (reference sequence). The CDR3 spans 11 residues. The CDR3 loop is CSARVGAEAFF. The DNA of the CDR3 is TGCAGTGCTAGAGTGGGCGCTGAAGCTTTCTTT.

This clonotype occurred a few times. V gene TRBV2 combines with J gene TRBJ1-5; D remains unclear. The V gene lost 8 bases and the J gene lost 2 bases, with 10 bases spanning the gap. CDR1 SNHLY and CDR2 FYNNEI come from the germline V gene. The CDR3 runs to 13 residues. Here the CDR3 DNA reads TGTGCCAGCTGCGATTGGGGCAATCAGCCCCAGCATTTT. This translates into CASCDWGNQPQHF. Filled out from reference TRBV2 and TRBJ1-5, the complete variable domain reads EPEVTQTPSHQVTQMGQEVILRCVPISNHLYFYWYRQILGQKVEFLVSFYNNEISEKSEIFDDQFSVERPDGSNFTLKIRSTKLEDSAMYFCASCDWGNQPQHFGDGTRLSIL.

In this sample, this clonotype turned up many times. V is TRBV28 and J is TRBJ2-1; TRBD2 agrees at 13 bases. Germline loops: CDR1 MDHEN, CDR2 SYDVKM. V gave up 6 bases and J gave up 8 bases; unmatched junction bases: 7. CDR3 length equals 15 residues. The CDR3: CASSQGLAGEYEQFF. DNA for the CDR3: TGTGCCAGCAGCCAAGGACTAGCGGGAGAATATGAGCAGTTCTTC.

Many counts were recorded for this clonotype. The V call is TRBV4-2, the J call TRBJ2-1; D uncertain. The germline gives CDR1 LGHNA, CDR2 YNFKEQ. This CDR3 region has 13 residues. The V end lost 3 bases, the J end lost 5 bases, and 8 bases lay between the germline ends. CDR3 in DNA: TGTGCCAGCAGCCAGCTTAGAGACAATGAGCAGTTCTTC. This sequence encodes CASSQLRDNEQFF.

This clonotype was seen ten or more times. V and J are TRBV12-3 or TRBV12-4 and TRBJ1-1; the D gene is possibly TRBD1 (5 bases). Trimming cost V 3 bases and J 3 bases, with 11 bases left between them. The CDR3 is 14 amino acids. The CDR3 DNA reads TGTGCCAGCAGTTTGTTGGGCAGGGACACTGAAGCTTTCTTT. Its translation is CASSLLGRDTEAFF.

This clonotype has a handful of counts. The chain employs TRBV4-2 and TRBJ1-1; a weak D match, TRBD1 (6 bases). Germline CDR1 reads LGHNA; CDR2 reads YNFKEQ. This CDR3 is built from 14 residues. The V gene lost 0 bases and the J gene lost 7 bases, with 12 bases spanning the gap. The CDR3: CASSQDRGYGEAFF. The CDR3 bases are TGTGCCAGCAGCCAAGATAGGGGGTACGGTGAAGCTTTCTTT.

This clonotype showed up just a few times. The chain combines TRBV10-3 with TRBJ2-6; no clear D gene. The germline V and J ends were trimmed by 3 bases and 2 bases, with 11 bases remaining between them. The germline gives CDR1 ENHRY, CDR2 SYGVKD. The CDR3 spans 16 residues. CDR3 sequence: CAISEIRFPGANVLTF. In DNA, the CDR3 is TGTGCCATCAGTGAAATTCGGTTCCCTGGGGCCAACGTCCTGACTTTC.

This clonotype has a count of ten or more. The chain carries TRBV2 and TRBJ2-7; 11 nucleotides match TRBD2. The CDR3 totals 13 residues. CDR1 SNHLY and CDR2 FYNNEI come from the germline V gene. Trimming took 11 bases from V and 6 from J; bases not matched to a gene: 9. The CDR3 protein is CAGQTSGVREQYF. The CDR3 DNA reads TGTGCCGGACAGACTAGCGGGGTCCGCGAGCAGTACTTC.

The CDR3 DNA reads TGTGCCAGCAGCTTTACAGGGGTAGAGACCCAGTACTTC. Amino acid sequence: CASSFTGVETQYF. This rearrangement joins TRBV5-6 to TRBJ2-5; 7 bases agree with TRBD1. CDR3 length: 13 amino acids. The V segment lost 2 bases and the J segment 4 bases; nucleotides outside the gene matches: 2. In germline, CDR1 is SGHDT, CDR2 YYEEEE.

This clonotype was picked up many times. V and J are TRBV9 and TRBJ2-1, with D perhaps matching TRBD2 (6 bases). V lost 0 bases, J lost 2 bases, and 9 bases lay in between. CDR1 is SGDLS, CDR2 YYNGEE, per germline. This CDR3 comprises 15 residues. CDR3 loop: CASSVVGGAYNEQFF. For the CDR3, the DNA is TGTGCCAGCAGCGTAGTTGGAGGGGCCTACAATGAGCAGTTCTTC.

This clonotype came up a few times. The chain couples TRBV5-1 to TRBJ2-7; tentatively, D is TRBD1 (6 bases). Germline V gene data show CDR1 as SGHRS and CDR2 as YFSETQ. This CDR3 is built from 14 residues. V dropped 0 bases and J dropped 2 bases, with 9 bases sitting between them. Written as DNA, the CDR3 is TGCGCCAGCAGCTTGGGGACAGAAGCCTACGAGCAGTACTTC. Translating gives CASSLGTEAYEQYF.

This clonotype was seen repeatedly, ten times or more. The chain joins TRBV7-2 to TRBJ2-1; D perhaps matches TRBD2 (5 bases). This CDR3 has 12 residues. V was shortened by 5 bases and J by 9 bases, with 11 bases between the two germline ends. Germline values: CDR1 SGHTA, CDR2 FQGNSA. The CDR3 sequence is CASSLKGGEQFF. The DNA of the CDR3 is TGTGCCAGCAGCCTCAAAGGAGGTGAGCAGTTCTTC. Full variable domain (outside the CDR3, taken from reference TRBV7-2 and TRBJ2-1): GAGVSQSPSNKVTEKGKDVELRCDPISGHTALYWYRQSLGQGLEFLIYFQGNSAPDKSGLPSDRFSAERTGGSVSTLTIQRTQQEDSAVYLCASSLKGGEQFFGPGTRLTVL.

This clonotype was counted many times. The chain combines TRBV12-3 or TRBV12-4 with TRBJ2-1; tentative D call: TRBD2 (6 bases). Trimming left V 8 bases short and J 6 bases short, with 14 bases between. The CDR3 has 13 amino acids. The CDR3 region is CASCTSNSNEQFF. Written as DNA, the CDR3 is TGTGCCAGCTGCACTAGCAATTCCAATGAGCAGTTCTTC.

This clonotype was counted a few times. V and J are TRBV5-6 and TRBJ2-7; D tentatively reads TRBD1 or TRBD2 (5 bases each). This CDR3 contains 15 residues. V was trimmed by 5 bases and J by 2 bases, leaving 17 bases between them. Germline CDR1 SGHDT, CDR2 YYEEEE. CDR3 sequence: CASSYRDPRTYEQYF. CDR3 sequence (DNA): TGTGCCAGCAGTTACCGGGACCCCCGGACCTACGAGCAGTACTTC.

This clonotype was counted a few times. This chain uses TRBV10-1 with TRBJ2-2; D remains unclear. The V end was cut by 4 bases, the J end by 3 bases, with 6 bases between. This CDR3 is 13 amino acids long. Germline loops: CDR1 WNHNN, CDR2 SYGVQD (reference sequence). The CDR3 protein is CASSASYTGELFF. DNA of the CDR3: TGCGCCAGCAGTGCCTCTTACACCGGGGAGCTGTTTTTT.

The chain combines TRBV2 with TRBJ2-5; D is possibly TRBD1 (7 bases). Trimming cost V 6 bases and J 2 bases, with 16 bases left between them. Germline CDR1 SNHLY, CDR2 FYNNEI. The CDR3 extends over 15 amino acids. The CDR3 protein is CASRGARGEQETQYF. In DNA form, the CDR3 reads TGTGCCAGCAGGGGTGCCAGGGGGGAACAAGAGACCCAGTACTTC.

The chain joins TRBV14 to TRBJ2-7, with TRBD1 identical over 7 bases. V dropped 4 bases and J dropped 5; count of bases not matched to a gene: 11. The CDR3 length is 15 residues. Germline loops: CDR1 SGHDN, CDR2 FVKESK. The CDR3 spells CASSPSPDRFHEQYF. DNA of the CDR3: TGTGCCAGCAGCCCCTCCCCGGACAGGTTCCACGAGCAGTACTTC. Looking up the rest from reference TRBV14 and TRBJ2-7 gives the full variable domain: EAGVTQFPSHSVIEKGQTVTLRCDPISGHDNLYWYRRVMGKEIKFLLHFVKESKQDESGMPNNRFLAERTGGTYSTLKVQPAELEDSGVYFCASSPSPDRFHEQYFGPGTRLTVT.